This is a list of T cell receptor beta chains from one sample in a study of blood T cell repertoires in COVID-19. Generated by immunoSEQ multiplex PCR, the TCRdb table keeps only in-frame clones and is missing some. Of 20,000 to 30,000 clones detected, 92% appear once; the ten largest clones hold around 1.9%. Sample: peripheral blood. The source is a human donor in a cohort sampled during active COVID-19. Each CDR3 is given without its conserved first and last residue.

J gene: TRBJ2-2
V gene: TRBV4-2
CDR3 protein: ASSQVSVAGELF

J gene: TRBJ1-2
V gene: TRBV11-2
CDR3 protein: ASSLDQGAAYGYT

J gene: TRBJ2-7
V gene: TRBV9
CDR3 protein: ASSARDRGLHEQY

J gene: TRBJ2-2
V gene: TRBV11-3
CDR3 protein: ASSLTSGSPGELF

J gene: TRBJ2-7
V gene: TRBV11-3
CDR3 protein: ASSLVRTSPHEQY

J gene: TRBJ2-1
V gene: TRBV5-3
CDR3 protein: ARSHRGGGISEQF

J gene: TRBJ1-4
V gene: TRBV4-1
CDR3 protein: ASSQAPPGQGEKLF

J gene: TRBJ1-1
V gene: TRBV29-1
CDR3 protein: SPNPRAGVNTEAF

J gene: TRBJ2-7
V gene: TRBV2
CDR3 protein: ASRLTAGPSSYEQY

J gene: TRBJ2-1
V gene: TRBV6-6
CDR3 protein: ASSPTGSYNEQF

J gene: TRBJ2-2
V gene: TRBV11-3
CDR3 protein: ASSRRQWGDPLNTGELF

J gene: TRBJ2-5
V gene: TRBV27
CDR3 protein: ASHPAEGTQY

J gene: TRBJ2-3
V gene: TRBV6-5
CDR3 protein: ASSRLAASTDTQY

J gene: TRBJ1-1
V gene: TRBV11-2
CDR3 protein: ASSSGLLAEAF

J gene: TRBJ1-3
V gene: TRBV24-1
CDR3 protein: ATSAGTPGNTIY

J gene: TRBJ1-1
V gene: TRBV5-6
CDR3 protein: ASSSPGGNMNTEAF

J gene: TRBJ1-2
V gene: TRBV29-1
CDR3 protein: SVVGSGTGHGYT

J gene: TRBJ1-5
V gene: TRBV10-3
CDR3 protein: AIKGTGDQPQH

J gene: TRBJ2-7
V gene: TRBV6-5
CDR3 protein: ASRGVGQGSYEQY

J gene: TRBJ1-1
V gene: TRBV7-2
CDR3 protein: ASSSPGHREAF

J gene: TRBJ1-3
V gene: TRBV3-1/TRBV3-2
CDR3 protein: ASSPGASRNTIY

J gene: TRBJ2-3
V gene: TRBV3-1/TRBV3-2
CDR3 protein: ASSHRQGTDTQY